This entry lists 2 T cell receptor beta chains sequenced from one sample in a study of regulatory T cells in long-lasting Graves disease (dated by TCRdb to about 2021). Receptor libraries were prepared by multiplex PCR. Sequencing used an Illumina HiSeq 4000. TCR beta libraries were built with iRepertoire HTBI primers and Arm-PCR amplification of CDR3 regions. TCRdb cleaned the public reads at Q25 with fastp, built clones with MiXCR and kept in-frame beta chains. Under each unique CDR3 protein, matching rows form one entry showing the most common genes and DNA. Counted in this sample were over 450,000 distinct CDR3 sequences; around 13% of them appeared once. The ten largest clones represent over 7% of the sample. The time point label, as the study defines it: newly diagnosed GD, antithyroid drugs for less than 3 months. For both TCR sequencing and RNA sequencing, RNA was extracted from PBMCs using TRIzol.

This same sample was also taken into another study, of T cells in Graves' hyperthyroidism and ophthalmopathy.

The source material was peripheral blood mononuclear cells (PBMCs), sampled at new diagnosis, from a patient treated with antithyroid drugs. Every receptor here comes from a woman aged 25-40 years with Graves disease. Donor details come from another sample of the same person, matched by shared clones.

This clonotype was recorded many times. V and J are TRBV2 and TRBJ2-1; TRBD2 matches 9 bases. V shed 8 bases and J 6 bases; nucleotides not matched to a gene: 17. Germline V CDR1 and CDR2: SNHLY, FYNNEI. The CDR3 has 17 residues. The chain's CDR3 is CASPPSGKTLRLNEQFF. The DNA of the CDR3 is TGTGCCAGCCCGCCTAGCGGGAAGACTCTAAGGCTCAATGAGCAGTTCTTC.

This clonotype was counted many times. J is TRBJ1-6 and V is TRBV6-2 or TRBV6-3; TRBD1 matches at 7 bases. The J segment lost 5 bases and the V segment lost 6 bases, leaving 10 bases of the junction unmatched. The CDR3 extends over 16 amino acids. CDR1 is MNHEY and CDR2 is SVGEGT in the germline V gene. The CDR3 nucleotides are TGTGCCAGCAGGAGCCCGGGACAGACGAATAATTCACCCCTCCACTTT. Amino acid sequence: CASRSPGQTNNSPLHF.